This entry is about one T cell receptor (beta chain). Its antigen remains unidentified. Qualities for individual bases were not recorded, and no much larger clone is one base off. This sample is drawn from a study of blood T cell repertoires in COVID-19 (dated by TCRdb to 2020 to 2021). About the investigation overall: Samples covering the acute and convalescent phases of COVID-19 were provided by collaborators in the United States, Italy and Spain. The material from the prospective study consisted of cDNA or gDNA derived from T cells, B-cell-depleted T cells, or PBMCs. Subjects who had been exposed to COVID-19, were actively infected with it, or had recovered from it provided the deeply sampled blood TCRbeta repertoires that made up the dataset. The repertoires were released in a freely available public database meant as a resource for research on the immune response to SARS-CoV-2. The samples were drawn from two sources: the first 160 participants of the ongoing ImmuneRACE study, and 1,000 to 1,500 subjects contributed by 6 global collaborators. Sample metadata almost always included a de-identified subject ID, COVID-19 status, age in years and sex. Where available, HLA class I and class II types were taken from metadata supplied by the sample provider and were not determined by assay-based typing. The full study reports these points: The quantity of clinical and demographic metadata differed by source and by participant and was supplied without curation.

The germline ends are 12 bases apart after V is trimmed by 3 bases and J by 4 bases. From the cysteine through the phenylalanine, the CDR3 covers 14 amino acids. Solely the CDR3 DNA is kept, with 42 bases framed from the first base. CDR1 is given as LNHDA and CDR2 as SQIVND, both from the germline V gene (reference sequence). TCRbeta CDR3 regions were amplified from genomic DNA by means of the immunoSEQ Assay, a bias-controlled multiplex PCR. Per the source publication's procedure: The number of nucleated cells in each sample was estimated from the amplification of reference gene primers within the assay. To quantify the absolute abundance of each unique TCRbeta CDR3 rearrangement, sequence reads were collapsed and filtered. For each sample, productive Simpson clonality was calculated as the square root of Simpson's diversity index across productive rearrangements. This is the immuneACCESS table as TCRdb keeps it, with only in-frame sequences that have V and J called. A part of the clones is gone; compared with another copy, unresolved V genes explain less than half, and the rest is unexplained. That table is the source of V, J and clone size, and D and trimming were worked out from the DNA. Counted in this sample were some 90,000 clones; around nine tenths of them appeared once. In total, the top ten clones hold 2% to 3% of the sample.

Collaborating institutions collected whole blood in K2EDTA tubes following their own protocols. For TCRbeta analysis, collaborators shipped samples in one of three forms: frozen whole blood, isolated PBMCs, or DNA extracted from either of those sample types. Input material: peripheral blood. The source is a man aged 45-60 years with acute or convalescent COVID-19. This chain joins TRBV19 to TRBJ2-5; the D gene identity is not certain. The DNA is TGTGCCAGTAGTATGGCTCAGTCAGTAGAGACCCAGTACTTC. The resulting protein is CASSMAQSVETQYF.